Sequencing of this TCR beta chain was carried out in a study of blood T cell repertoires in COVID-19. As for the study in general: COVID-19 samples collected from the United States, Italy and Spain covered acute and convalescent phases. PBMCs, B-cell-depleted T cells, or T cells were the source of the cDNA or gDNA that made up the material.

Germline CDR1 reads MDHEN; CDR2 reads SYDVKM. The CDR3 loop spans 14 amino acids. The junction had 4 bases not matched to a gene; V was cut back by 3 bases and J by 6 bases. Original methodology: Scientists estimated how many nucleated cells there were by amplifying reference gene primers. Produced via immunoSEQ multiplex PCR; TCRdb's table is partial and in-frame only. V, J and clone size are those of that table, while D and trimming were read from the DNA. This sample has roughly 100,000 clones; around 81% occur once, and the top ten carry 9.4%. The clonotype was recovered from a woman in her sixties or seventies with acute or convalescent COVID-19. This sequence joins TRBV28 and TRBJ1-1; TRBD1 matches 10 bases. Sequencing was performed on peripheral blood. CDR3 nucleotides: TGTGCCAGCAGTTTCCGGGACAGGGGCCCTGAAGCTTTCTTT. As protein: CASSFRDRGPEAFF.